Shown below are 28 T cell receptor beta chains from a single sample sequenced in a study of T-cell reconstitution after alpha-beta-depleted transplantation in children. A TCRbeta library incorporating unique molecular identifiers was prepared. TCRdb processed the PCR reads anew with MiXCR; each CDR3 protein has one entry. The repertoire holds more than 500,000 distinct CDR3 sequences, about an eighth seen once, with 14% in the top ten. This specimen consisted of PBMCs, mostly from graft donor cells, obtained 180 days after TCRalphabeta/CD19-depleted stem cell transplant. The receptor set was obtained from a female patient between 2 and 15 years old who had a stem cell transplant for aplastic anemia, so the T cells may come from the graft donor.

This sequence joins TRBV7-7 and TRBJ2-1, with 8 nucleotides matching TRBD2. With V trimmed by 4 bases and J by 2 bases, 4 bases remained unmatched. CDR3 length: 15 residues. Germline V gene data show CDR1 as SSHAT and CDR2 as FNYEAQ (reference sequence). CDR3 sequence: CASSSGSGTYNEQFF. The DNA for the CDR3 is TGTGCCAGCAGCTCCGGTAGCGGGACCTACAATGAGCAGTTCTTC.

A few counts support this clonotype. The chain carries TRBV29-1 and TRBJ2-7; no reliable D call. This CDR3 comprises 13 residues. Germline CDR1 is SQVTM and CDR2 is ANQGSEA. V dropped 1 base and J dropped 6 bases, with 13 bases sitting between them. CDR3 protein: CSVEVTWPLEQYF. CDR3 coding DNA: TGCAGCGTTGAAGTTACGTGGCCCCTCGAGCAGTACTTC.

The V gene is TRBV6-1, the J gene TRBJ1-4; no clear D gene. From germline, CDR1 is MNHNS and CDR2 SASEGT. CDR3 size: 13 residues. The V end was cut by 6 bases, the J end by 11 bases, with 16 bases between. Written as DNA, the CDR3 is TGTGCCAGCAGACTTACGGACGCACCTAAACTGTTTTTT. Residues: CASRLTDAPKLFF.

V gene TRBV12-3 or TRBV12-4 combines with J gene TRBJ1-4, with TRBD1 matching 9 bases. Trimming removed 7 bases from V and 7 bases from J; junction bases left unmatched: 7. This CDR3 contains 14 residues. The CDR3 sequence: CASNTGTGTEKLFF. The CDR3 region has the DNA TGTGCCAGCAACACCGGGACAGGGACTGAAAAACTGTTTTTT.

This clonotype was seen repeatedly, ten times or more. For the CDR3, the DNA is TGTGCCAGCAGCGATGACAGGGCCCCCTACGAGCAGTACTTC. The encoded protein is CASSDDRAPYEQYF. The chain employs TRBV12-3 or TRBV12-4 and TRBJ2-7, with 7 bases that match TRBD1. The CDR3 is made up of 14 amino acids. Trimming removed 6 bases from V and 2 bases from J; junction bases left unmatched: 7.

The chain has TRBV5-1 and TRBJ1-1; D might be TRBD1 (5 bases). This CDR3 is 15 amino acids long. CDR1 and CDR2 from the germline V gene are SGHRS and YFSETQ. Trimming removed 0 bases at V and 4 bases at J, with 13 bases between. DNA of the CDR3: TGCGCCAGCAGCTTGGCAGGGAATGCTTTCACTGAAGCTTTCTTT. Translated: CASSLAGNAFTEAFF.

This clonotype turned up a few times. V is TRBV28 and J is TRBJ1-5; 7 bases line up with TRBD1. Per the germline V gene, CDR1 is MDHEN and CDR2 is SYDVKM. This CDR3 contains 15 residues. The junction had 13 bases not matched to a gene; V was cut back by 5 bases and J by 9 bases. The CDR3 nucleotides read TGTGCCAGCAGTCCCCCCAGGGGGGCGGAGTGGCCCCAGCATTTT. Residues: CASSPPRGAEWPQHF.

This clonotype was picked up many times. V is TRBV11-2 and J is TRBJ1-1, with a possible D match to TRBD1 (5 bases). The CDR3 is 13 amino acids. V was shortened by 4 bases and J by 4 bases, with 10 bases between the two germline ends. Per the germline V gene, CDR1 is SGHAT and CDR2 is FQNNGV. This chain's CDR3 is CASSSQRGTEAFF. The CDR3 coding sequence is TGTGCCAGCAGCTCCCAGAGGGGCACTGAAGCTTTCTTT.

V and J are TRBV6-5 and TRBJ2-1; tentative D call: TRBD2 (6 bases). The V end was cut by 0 bases, the J end by 0 bases, with 15 bases between. CDR3 length equals 18 residues. Looked up from germline, CDR1 is MNHEY and CDR2 is SVGAGI. The CDR3 reads CASSYSGLAPSSYNEQFF. Here the CDR3 DNA reads TGTGCCAGCAGTTACTCTGGTCTAGCGCCCAGCTCCTACAATGAGCAGTTCTTC.

This chain links TRBV7-6 with TRBJ2-7; 13 bases align to TRBD2. The V segment lost 7 bases and the J segment 2 bases; nucleotides outside the gene matches: 5. This CDR3 contains 15 residues. Germline V gene data show CDR1 as SGHVS and CDR2 as FNYEAQ. The CDR3 region has the DNA TGTGCCAGCACCCCCGGGACTAGCGGGACCTACGAGCAGTACTTC. Translation gives CASTPGTSGTYEQYF. The variable domain in full, completed from reference TRBV7-6 and TRBJ2-7, reads GAGVSQSPRYKVTKRGQDVALRCDPISGHVSLYWYRQALGQGPEFLTYFNYEAQQDKSGLPNDRFSAERPEGSISTLTIQRTEQRDSAMYRCASTPGTSGTYEQYFGPGTRLTVT.

This clonotype was observed a handful of times. The chain has TRBV20-1 and TRBJ2-1, with 8 bases fitting TRBD2. The V segment lost 6 bases and the J segment 9 bases; nucleotides outside the gene matches: 4. Germline assignment: CDR1 DFQATT and CDR2 SNEGSKA (reference sequence). The CDR3 sequence is 11 residues long. The CDR3 protein is CSAGRAVEQFF. In DNA form, the CDR3 reads TGCAGTGCCGGGAGGGCCGTTGAGCAGTTCTTC.

This clonotype was seen a few times. The genes are TRBV29-1 and TRBJ2-7; 10 nucleotides align to TRBD2. The CDR3 spans 14 residues. Germline loops: CDR1 SQVTM, CDR2 ANQGSEA. V lost 4 bases and J lost 2; bases outside the gene matches: 5. The CDR3 loop reads CSVVRLAGTYEQYF. The CDR3 DNA reads TGCAGCGTTGTGAGACTAGCGGGTACCTACGAGCAGTACTTC.

The V gene is TRBV7-6, the J gene TRBJ1-5, with no clear D. In germline, CDR1 is SGHVS, CDR2 FNYEAQ. The V gene lost 2 bases and the J gene lost 4 bases, with 6 bases spanning the gap. This CDR3 comprises 13 residues. The CDR3 sequence: CASSLIANQPQHF. The CDR3 DNA follows: TGTGCCAGCAGCTTAATTGCTAATCAGCCCCAGCATTTT.

There are a few counts of this clonotype. V and J are TRBV20-1 and TRBJ2-5, with 11 bases fitting TRBD2. The junction had 8 bases not matched to a gene; V was cut back by 3 bases and J by 5 bases. Looked up from germline, CDR1 is DFQATT and CDR2 is SNEGSKA (reference sequence). This CDR3 region has 15 residues. In DNA, the CDR3 is TGCAGTGCTAGCCCCGGGACTAGCGGCGGGGAGACCCAGTACTTC. This translates into CSASPGTSGGETQYF.

The sample holds many counts of this clonotype. The chain couples TRBV5-1 to TRBJ2-5; 8 bases fit TRBD2. There are 13 residues in the CDR3. With V trimmed by 6 bases and J by 2 bases, 3 bases remained unmatched. The germline V gene encodes CDR1 SGHRS and CDR2 YFSETQ. The CDR3, as DNA: TGCGCCAGCACCTTAGCGGGGCAAGAGACCCAGTACTTC. It codes for CASTLAGQETQYF.

In this sample, this clonotype turned up a few times. This chain joins TRBV24-1 and TRBJ2-1; D remains ambiguous. Trimming pared 3 bases from V and 9 bases from J, leaving 8 bases between. This CDR3 spans 12 amino acids. The germline V gene encodes CDR1 KGHDR and CDR2 SFDVKD. DNA of the CDR3: TGTGCCACCAGTGATATAGCAGCTGAGCAGTTCTTC. This sequence encodes CATSDIAAEQFF.

This sequence joins TRBV9 and TRBJ2-7, with 11 nucleotides matching TRBD2. CDR3 length: 13 residues. Trimming cost V 2 bases and J 6 bases; bases outside gene matches: 1. The germline CDR1 and CDR2 sequences are SGDLS and YYNGEE. DNA for the CDR3: TGTGCCAGCAGCGTTACTAGCGGGAGCGAGCAGTACGTC. This gives the protein CASSVTSGSEQYV.

This clonotype was observed at least ten times. V and J are TRBV6-5 and TRBJ2-1, with TRBD2 matching 13 bases. With V trimmed by 4 bases and J by 8 bases, 5 bases remained unmatched. CDR1 MNHEY and CDR2 SVGAGI come from the germline V gene. The CDR3 runs to 15 residues. This CDR3 reads CASSFRTSGRDEQFF. CDR3 in DNA: TGTGCCAGCAGTTTCCGGACTAGCGGGAGAGATGAGCAGTTCTTC.

In this sample, this clonotype turned up many times. The chain has TRBV11-3 and TRBJ1-2; D uncertain. Germline CDR1 SGHNT, CDR2 YENEEA. The CDR3 spans 13 residues. Between the trimmed V and J ends, which lost 0 bases and 5 bases, there was a span of 7 bases. CDR3 in amino acids: CASSLETEYGYTF. The CDR3, as DNA: TGTGCCAGCAGCTTAGAAACGGAGTATGGCTACACCTTC.

The table lists this clonotype with a few counts. The V call is TRBV5-1, the J call TRBJ2-7; the match to TRBD1 covers 7 bases. V lost 2 bases, J lost 5 bases, and 4 bases stayed unmatched. Germline V gives CDR1 SGHRS, CDR2 YFSETQ. The length of the CDR3 is 13 residues. CDR3 in DNA: TGCGCCAGCAGCTTCGGGACAGTCGACGAGCAGTACTTC. Translation: CASSFGTVDEQYF.

The rearrangement uses TRBV24-1 and TRBJ2-3, with TRBD1 identical over 9 bases. V trimming: 10 bases; J trimming: 1 base; junction bases outside the gene matches: 5. Looked up from germline, CDR1 is KGHDR and CDR2 is SFDVKD. The CDR3 has 14 residues. CDR3 sequence (DNA): TGTGCCACTCGGGGACAGGGAGGCACAGATACGCAGTATTTT. It is translated as CATRGQGGTDTQYF.

This clonotype came up a few times. The V call is TRBV4-2, the J call TRBJ2-3, with D tentatively TRBD2 (5 bases). CDR1 is LGHNA, CDR2 YNFKEQ, per germline. V lost 1 base and J 1 base, leaving 12 bases between the germline ends. The CDR3 is made up of 16 amino acids. CDR3 region: CASSQAAGGRTDTQYF. The CDR3 nucleotides are TGTGCCAGCAGCCAAGCGGCTGGCGGGCGCACAGATACGCAGTATTTT.

This clonotype showed up just a few times. The chain recombines TRBV4-3 with TRBJ2-1; TRBD1 is a possible D gene (7 bases). V lost 4 bases to trimming and J lost 0 bases, with 16 bases between them. The CDR3 extends over 17 amino acids. The germline CDR1 and CDR2 sequences are LGHNA and YSLEER. The DNA for the CDR3 is TGCGCCAGCAGCCCACTCGGGCGGGACAGCTCCTACAATGAGCAGTTCTTC. Amino acid sequence: CASSPLGRDSSYNEQFF.

There are a few counts of this clonotype. The J gene is TRBJ2-3, the V gene TRBV3-1; 10 bases map to TRBD1. Germline V gives CDR1 LGHDT, CDR2 YNNKEL (reference sequence). CDR3 size: 15 residues. After removal of 4 bases from V and 5 bases from J, the junction contained 6 bases not matched to a gene. The CDR3 reads CASSPRQGAQDTQYF. CDR3 DNA: TGTGCCAGCAGCCCAAGACAGGGGGCACAAGATACGCAGTATTTT.

This clonotype came up a few times. This chain's CDR3 is CASSLLAGTEEAFF. In DNA form, the CDR3 reads TGTGCCAGCAGTTTACTGGCAGGGACCGAGGAAGCTTTCTTT. The V gene is TRBV27, the J gene TRBJ1-1, with a possible D match to TRBD1 (5 bases). The germline CDR1 and CDR2 sequences are MNHEY and SMNVEV (reference sequence). V lost 2 bases, J lost 8 bases, and 15 bases lay in between. This CDR3 has 14 amino acids.

This clonotype was observed a handful of times. The chain links TRBV28 to TRBJ1-3; D is unresolved. The germline V gene encodes CDR1 MDHEN and CDR2 SYDVKM. The ends were cut back, 8 bases at V and 5 bases at J, with 16 bases in the middle. The CDR3 is 14 residues long. CDR3 bases: TGTGCCAGCGAGGAGACCATTACGAGAAACACCATATATTTT. It yields the protein CASEETITRNTIYF.

Concerning this clonotype itself: A much larger clonotype is one base distant, so this may be a read error. The final CDR3 position lacks the conserved phenylalanine or tryptophan, pointing to a likely read error. Here the CDR3 DNA reads TGCGCCAGCAGCCAAGCCCTGCGGAACACAGATACGCAGTATTCT. The encoded protein is CASSQALRNTDTQYS. This chain connects TRBV4-3 to TRBJ2-3; D remains ambiguous. This CDR3 region has 15 residues. V dropped 1 base and J dropped 2 bases, with 10 bases sitting between them. CDR1 is LGHNA and CDR2 is YSLEER in the germline V gene.

The chain combines TRBV29-1 with TRBJ2-1, with D possibly TRBD1 on 5 matching bases. There are 12 residues in the CDR3. Trimming took 7 bases from V and 1 from J, leaving 8 bases between them. Germline V CDR1 and CDR2: SQVTM, ANQGSEA. CDR3 sequence reads: CSAAGSYNEQFF. The DNA for the CDR3 is TGCAGCGCTGCAGGGTCCTACAATGAGCAGTTCTTC.